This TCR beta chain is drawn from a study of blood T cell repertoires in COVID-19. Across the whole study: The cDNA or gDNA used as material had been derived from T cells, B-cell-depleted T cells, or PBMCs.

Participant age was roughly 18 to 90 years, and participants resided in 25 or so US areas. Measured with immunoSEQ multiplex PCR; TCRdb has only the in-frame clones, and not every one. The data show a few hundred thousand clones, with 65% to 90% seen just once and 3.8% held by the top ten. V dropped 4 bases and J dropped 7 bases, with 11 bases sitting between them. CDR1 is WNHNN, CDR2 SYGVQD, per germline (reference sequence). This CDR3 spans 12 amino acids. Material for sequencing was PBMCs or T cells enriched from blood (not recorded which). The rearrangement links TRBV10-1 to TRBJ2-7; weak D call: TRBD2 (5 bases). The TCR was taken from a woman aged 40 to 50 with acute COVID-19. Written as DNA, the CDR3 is TGCGCCAGCAGTGGCTCACCGGGGGAGCAGTACTTC. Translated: CASSGSPGEQYF.